One and the same sample provided the 8 T cell receptor beta chains below, sequenced in a study of blood T cells in healthy people across ages. With a J-beta primer mix and a sample-barcoded 5' primer, a second PCR ran roughly 6 to 11 cycles. Via MiXCR, TCRdb re-called the 5' RACE reads, giving one row per CDR3 protein. This table has 1,500,000 or so distinct CDR3 sequences, roughly 59% appearing once. Sample: blood. Source of these receptors: a man aged 18 to 30 in good health.

The J gene is TRBJ1-1, the V gene TRBV6-6, with a possible D match to TRBD1 (6 bases). The germline V gene has CDR1 MNHNY and CDR2 SVGAGI (reference sequence). V was pared by 10 bases and J by 4 bases, with 16 bases between. The CDR3 extends over 13 amino acids. Written as DNA, the CDR3 is TGTGCCACCGGGGGCGGGGGCGTCACTGAAGCTTTCTTT. Translation: CATGGGGVTEAFF.

This clonotype appeared a single time. V and J are TRBV27 and TRBJ2-7; 7 positions match TRBD1. This CDR3 has 15 amino acids. Germline loops: CDR1 MNHEY, CDR2 SMNVEV (reference sequence). The V gene end was trimmed by 5 bases and the J gene end by 0 bases; junction bases not matched to a gene: 7. CDR3 nucleotides: TGTGCCAGCAGTCCTGGACAGGCTCTCTCCTACGAGCAGTACTTC. Amino acid sequence: CASSPGQALSYEQYF.

This clonotype showed up just a few times. A read error is possible here, since a much larger clone lies one base away. The chain uses TRBV20-1 and TRBJ2-7; the match to TRBD2 covers 11 bases. Germline lookup yields CDR1 DFQATT and CDR2 SNEGSKA (reference sequence). After removal of 6 bases from V and 9 bases from J, the junction contained 16 bases not matched to a gene. This CDR3 is 15 amino acids long. The CDR3 protein is CSAIPTGLAARGQYF. The CDR3 region has the DNA TGCAGTGCGATTCCAACGGGACTAGCGGCGAGGGGGCAGTACTTC.

V gene TRBV6-6 combines with J gene TRBJ1-2, with 8 bases identical to TRBD1. The V gene's germline CDR1 is MNHNY and CDR2 SVGAGI (reference sequence). The CDR3 spans 14 residues. Trimming cost V 2 bases and J 7 bases; bases outside gene matches: 6. The CDR3 sequence is CASSYEDRVGGYTF. The CDR3, as DNA: TGTGCCAGCAGTTACGAGGACAGGGTGGGTGGCTACACCTTC.

The CDR3 sequence: CASTILEGKPILGYTF. The CDR3 DNA reads TGTGCCAGCACCATATTGGAGGGGAAGCCCATACTCGGCTACACCTTC. J is TRBJ1-2 and V is TRBV11-2; possibly TRBD1 for D (5 bases). This CDR3 spans 16 amino acids. V gave up 7 bases and J gave up 8 bases, with 26 bases separating them. Germline CDR1 is SGHAT and CDR2 is FQNNGV.

This clonotype was recorded at least ten times. CDR3 in amino acids: CASSLGRSYEQYF. In nucleotides, the CDR3 is TGTGCCAGCAGTTTAGGTCGGTCCTACGAGCAGTACTTC. This sequence joins TRBV27 and TRBJ2-7; no clear D gene. V gave up 2 bases and J gave up 1 base, with 6 bases separating them. Germline values: CDR1 MNHEY, CDR2 SMNVEV (reference sequence). The CDR3 loop spans 13 amino acids.

V is TRBV20-1 and J is TRBJ1-2, with D perhaps matching TRBD1 (5 bases). Per the germline V gene, CDR1 is DFQATT and CDR2 is SNEGSKA (reference sequence). V dropped 0 bases and J dropped 4 bases, with 15 bases sitting between them. The length of the CDR3 is 15 residues. CDR3 sequence: CSARDMRQGGYGYTF. CDR3 DNA: TGCAGTGCTAGAGATATGAGGCAGGGCGGCTATGGCTACACCTTC.

J is TRBJ2-5 and V is TRBV19; weak D call: TRBD1 (6 bases). Trimming took 3 bases from V and 2 from J, leaving 16 bases between them. This CDR3 contains 16 residues. Germline V gives CDR1 LNHDA, CDR2 SQIVND (reference sequence). The CDR3 DNA is TGTGCCAGTAGTATTCCTAGTCGGGACACACAAGAGACCCAGTACTTC. This translates into CASSIPSRDTQETQYF.